Sequencing of this T cell receptor (beta chain) was carried out in a study of blood T cell repertoires in COVID-19. Sequencing was performed with immunoSEQ multiplex PCR; in TCRdb, only in-frame clones are kept and a portion is missing. The sample records around 94,000 clones, around 90% being singletons. Germline values: CDR1 SGHNT, CDR2 YYREEE (reference sequence). V was shortened by 0 bases and J by 7 bases, with 10 bases between the two germline ends. The CDR3 has 13 amino acids. Sequenced input: peripheral blood. V usage is TRBV5-4 and J usage is TRBJ2-5; maybe TRBD1 (6 bases). This clonotype was obtained from a woman aged 45-59 years with COVID-19, enrolled during active disease. CDR3 in DNA: TGTGCCAGCAGCTTGGGAGGGGGTGTGACCCAGTACTTC. Translating gives CASSLGGGVTQYF.